The next 25 T cell receptor beta chains were all read from a single sample in a study of CD8+CD57+ T cells in acquired aplastic anemia. TCR beta VDJ and CDR3 profiling used genomic DNA as template. TCRdb passed the reads through MiXCR, listing each CDR3 protein once. This table holds about 190,000 distinct CDR3 sequences, roughly half found once. The sample consisted of sorted CD4+, CD8+, or CD8+CD57+ T cells (not recorded which) from PBMCs. The receptor set was obtained from a human donor in good health, serving as a control.

As concerns this clonotype: The junction departs from germline at one end; a sequencing error may be responsible. The chain links TRBV18 to TRBJ1-1; weak D call: TRBD1 (5 bases). Germline V gene lookup returns CDR1 KGHSH and CDR2 LQKENI. The CDR3 consists of 15 residues. The CDR3 DNA sequence: TGTGCCCGCTCACAGATGCGACAGTTGAACACTGAAGCTTTCTTT. Amino acids: CARSQMRQLNTEAFF.

This clonotype was found a few times. The rearrangement links TRBV7-3 to TRBJ1-6, with unresolved D. CDR1 and CDR2 (germline): SGHTA, FQGTGA. The CDR3 length is 12 residues. Trimming took off 2 bases at V and 10 bases at J, with 6 bases between the two ends. This CDR3 is CASSLEGSPLHF. The CDR3 DNA is TGTGCCAGCAGCTTAGAAGGGTCACCCCTCCACTTT. The whole variable domain, remainder taken from reference TRBV7-3 and TRBJ1-6, is GAGVSQTPSNKVTEKGKYVELRCDPISGHTALYWYRQSLGQGPEFLIYFQGTGAADDSGLPNDRFFAVRPEGSVSTLKIQRTERGDSAVYLCASSLEGSPLHFGNGTRLTVT.

J is TRBJ2-1 and V is TRBV5-5; 10 bases agree with TRBD2. Trimming at V came to 5 bases and at J to 9 bases, leaving 11 bases not matched to a gene. Germline CDR1 SGHKS, CDR2 YYEKEE (reference sequence). This CDR3 region has 15 residues. The CDR3 region is CASSLSGGARSEQFF. For the CDR3, the DNA is TGTGCCAGCAGTTTGAGCGGGGGGGCTCGAAGTGAGCAGTTCTTC.

CDR3 DNA: TGTGCCAGCAGCTTGGGACAGTTAGCGGGGGGCCAAGAGACCCAGTACTTC. Translation gives CASSLGQLAGGQETQYF. This chain links TRBV7-9 with TRBJ2-5; 10 positions agree with TRBD2. The V gene's germline CDR1 is SEHNR and CDR2 FQNEAQ (reference sequence). The CDR3 loop spans 17 amino acids. Trimming at V came to 3 bases and at J to 1 base, leaving 8 bases not matched to a gene.

V is TRBV10-3 and J is TRBJ2-5; TRBD2 might be the D (5 bases). V dropped 2 bases and J dropped 5 bases, with 9 bases sitting between them. Germline V gives CDR1 ENHRY, CDR2 SYGVKD. The CDR3 is 13 amino acids. CDR3: CAISERGEETQYF. CDR3 bases: TGTGCCATCAGTGAGCGGGGAGAGGAGACCCAGTACTTC.

The chain's CDR3 is CASSLEIRVKPLHF. CDR3 coding DNA: TGTGCCAGCAGCTTAGAGATCAGGGTAAAACCCCTCCACTTT. The chain joins TRBV7-9 to TRBJ1-6, with D possibly TRBD1 on 5 matching bases. Deletions cut 1 base from V and 12 bases from J, with 13 bases between. CDR1 and CDR2 (germline): SEHNR, FQNEAQ (reference sequence). This CDR3 spans 14 amino acids. The variable domain in full, with the rest retrieved from reference TRBV7-9 and TRBJ1-6, is DTGVSQNPRHKITKRGQNVTFRCDPISEHNRLYWYRQTLGQGPEFLTYFQNEAQLEKSRLLSDRFSAERPKGSFSTLEIQRTEQGDSAMYLCASSLEIRVKPLHFGNGTRLTVT.

The genes are TRBV19 and TRBJ2-6; TRBD1 agrees at 7 bases. This CDR3 has 15 amino acids. CDR1 and CDR2 from the germline V gene are LNHDA and SQIVND (reference sequence). J was trimmed by 0 bases and V by 5 bases; bases with no gene match: 1. In nucleotides, the CDR3 is TGTGCCAGTAGTCGGACAGGCTCTGGGGCCAACGTCCTGACTTTC. Translated, it gives CASSRTGSGANVLTF.

Here the CDR3 DNA reads TGTGCGTCGGGCAGGTTTAATTCACCCCTCCACTTT. Protein: CASGRFNSPLHF. The rearrangement joins TRBV19 to TRBJ1-6; no clear D gene. The CDR3 extends over 12 amino acids. CDR1 and CDR2 from the germline V gene are LNHDA and SQIVND (reference sequence).

A single count supports this clonotype. V gene TRBV24-1 combines with J gene TRBJ1-2; a weak D match, TRBD1 (6 bases). Trimming left V 3 bases short and J 4 bases short, with 11 bases between. Per the germline V gene, CDR1 is KGHDR and CDR2 is SFDVKD. The CDR3 has 14 amino acids. Here the CDR3 reads CATSDTGQSYGYTF. CDR3 nucleotides: TGTGCCACCAGTGATACCGGACAGAGCTATGGCTACACCTTC.

This clonotype was recorded many times. The V and J genes are TRBV6-1 and TRBJ2-3; TRBD2 aligns across 8 bases. The germline CDR1 and CDR2 sequences are MNHNS and SASEGT. This CDR3 region has 15 residues. With 7 bases clipped from V and 3 bases from J, the junction kept 9 bases outside the gene matches. The CDR3 region has the DNA TGTGCCAGCACACGAGCGGGGGCCTCTACAGATACGCAGTATTTT. Translation: CASTRAGASTDTQYF.

This clonotype was detected only once. At one end, the junction sequence differs from germline, possibly due to a read error. The chain uses TRBV2 and TRBJ1-6, with D possibly TRBD1 on 5 matching bases. The CDR3 is 17 amino acids. The germline CDR1 and CDR2 sequences are SNHLY and FYNNEI. CDR3 in DNA: TGTGCCAGCAGCCAACTGTTGGCTCGCCGGGGCAATTCACCCCTCCGTTTT. Residues: CASSQLLARRGNSPLRF.

This clonotype was picked up many times. The gene calls are TRBV4-3 and TRBJ1-1, with D maybe TRBD1 (6 bases). Germline CDR1 reads LGHNA; CDR2 reads YSLEER. The CDR3 sequence is 14 residues long. Trimming stripped 0 bases from V and 6 bases from J, with 11 bases between. CDR3 in DNA: TGCGCCAGCAGCCAAGATTTCGGGGGGCCTGAAGCTTTCTTT. Encoded protein: CASSQDFGGPEAFF.

This clonotype showed up many times. The genes are TRBV5-1 and TRBJ2-7; TRBD1 aligns across 10 bases. Looked up from germline, CDR1 is SGHRS and CDR2 is YFSETQ. The length of the CDR3 is 17 residues. The V gene end was trimmed by 4 bases and the J gene end by 5 bases; junction bases not matched to a gene: 15. CDR3 DNA: TGCGCCAGCAGCGCGCTTATATCCCCGGGACAGGGGAACGAGCAGTACTTC. It encodes CASSALISPGQGNEQYF.

The chain employs TRBV29-1 and TRBJ1-2, with D hard to call. This CDR3 contains 12 residues. Germline values: CDR1 SQVTM, CDR2 ANQGSEA. The V and J ends lost 3 bases and 8 bases respectively, with 13 bases between them. CDR3 sequence (DNA): TGCAGCGTTGATAAGGGATTGGGCGGCTACACCTTC. It yields the protein CSVDKGLGGYTF.

The gene calls are TRBV10-3 and TRBJ2-7, with 9 nucleotides matching TRBD2. This CDR3 contains 11 residues. CDR1 is ENHRY and CDR2 is SYGVKD in the germline V gene. V dropped 6 bases and J dropped 7; count of bases not matched to a gene: 1. The CDR3 DNA sequence: TGTGCCATCAGCCTAGCGGGAGAGCAGTACTTC. Translating it yields CAISLAGEQYF.

The rearrangement links TRBV7-6 to TRBJ2-3; D is unclear. The CDR3 has 13 amino acids. Germline lookup yields CDR1 SGHVS and CDR2 FNYEAQ. V lost 5 bases to trimming and J lost 6 bases, with 12 bases between them. The CDR3 DNA reads as TGTGCCAGCAGCACCGCGACCGAGGATACGCAGTATTTT. Amino acids: CASSTATEDTQYF.

The genes are TRBV16 and TRBJ1-5; 8 positions agree with TRBD1. Germline CDR1 is KGHSY and CDR2 is FQNENV. J was trimmed by 6 bases and V by 4 bases; bases with no gene match: 5. There are 14 residues in the CDR3. This chain's CDR3 is CASSLDRAGQPQHF. CDR3 sequence (DNA): TGTGCCAGCAGCCTGGACAGGGCGGGTCAGCCCCAGCATTTT.

Remarks on this clonotype: Compared with germline, one end of the junction differs, possibly owing to a read error. This sequence joins TRBV9 and TRBJ2-2; TRBD2 is a possible D gene (6 bases). From germline, CDR1 is SGDLS and CDR2 YYNGEE. The CDR3 has 15 residues. The CDR3 DNA follows: TGCGCCAGCACCCTGCTGGGGGGGAACACCGGGGAGCTGTTTTTT. It encodes CASTLLGGNTGELFF.

J is TRBJ2-7 and V is TRBV19, with TRBD2 identical over 9 bases. In germline, CDR1 is LNHDA, CDR2 SQIVND (reference sequence). Losses at the gene ends were 3 bases for V and 3 bases for J; bases not matched to a gene: 6. There are 15 residues in the CDR3. CDR3 protein: CASSILAGLGYEQYF. The DNA for the CDR3 is TGTGCCAGTAGTATCCTAGCGGGGTTAGGCTACGAGCAGTACTTC.

This chain joins TRBV29-1 and TRBJ2-7, with D tentatively TRBD1 (6 bases). Trimming left V 3 bases short and J 5 bases short, with 20 bases between. In germline, CDR1 is SQVTM, CDR2 ANQGSEA. The CDR3 sequence is 15 residues long. For the CDR3, the DNA is TGCAGCGTTGAGCCTGGGGGCGCTGGGTCCCACGAGCAGTACTTC. It specifies CSVEPGGAGSHEQYF.

This clonotype was recorded only once. This chain links TRBV24-1 with TRBJ1-2; 8 bases agree with TRBD1. Germline V gene lookup returns CDR1 KGHDR and CDR2 SFDVKD. The V gene end was trimmed by 4 bases and the J gene end by 3 bases; junction bases not matched to a gene: 15. The CDR3 has 18 amino acids. The CDR3 region is CATSEGSRDRSKDYGYTF. CDR3 in DNA: TGTGCCACCAGTGAGGGTTCCCGGGACAGGTCAAAGGACTATGGCTACACCTTC.

The chain combines TRBV7-3 with TRBJ2-7; 10 bases align to TRBD1. The CDR3 extends over 16 amino acids. Per the germline V gene, CDR1 is SGHTA and CDR2 is FQGTGA. J lost 4 bases, V lost 5 bases, and 11 bases had no gene match. The CDR3 nucleotides are TGTGCCAGCAGCCTTAACCGGGACAGGGGACGGTACGAGCAGTACTTC. This encodes CASSLNRDRGRYEQYF.

V is TRBV15 and J is TRBJ2-1; 14 nucleotides align to TRBD2. This CDR3 comprises 17 residues. Germline V gene data show CDR1 as LNHNV and CDR2 as YYDKDF (reference sequence). V lost 2 bases, J lost 8 bases, and 8 bases stayed unmatched. The DNA of the CDR3 is TGTGCCACCAGCAGATCGACTAGCGGGAGGGCCGGGCATGAGCAGTTCTTC. As protein: CATSRSTSGRAGHEQFF.

This clonotype was observed many times. V and J are TRBV24-1 and TRBJ1-2; D remains ambiguous. In germline, CDR1 is KGHDR, CDR2 SFDVKD. Trimming took 5 bases from V and 7 from J, leaving 16 bases between them. The CDR3 extends over 14 amino acids. The CDR3 sequence is CATSGSRPTSGYTF. CDR3 nucleotide sequence: TGTGCCACCAGTGGATCCAGACCTACCTCTGGCTACACCTTC.

Ten or more counts support this clonotype. The J gene is TRBJ2-1, the V gene TRBV5-1; 7 nucleotides align to TRBD1. After removal of 2 bases from V and 8 bases from J, the junction contained 10 bases not matched to a gene. The CDR3 has 15 residues. Germline loops: CDR1 SGHRS, CDR2 YFSETQ. CDR3 amino acids: CASSLETGLRDEQFF. The CDR3 nucleotides are TGCGCCAGCAGCTTAGAGACAGGGCTAAGGGATGAGCAGTTCTTC. The whole variable domain, remainder taken from reference TRBV5-1 and TRBJ2-1, is KAGVTQTPRYLIKTRGQQVTLSCSPISGHRSVSWYQQTPGQGLQFLFEYFSETQRNKGNFPGRFSGRQFSNSRSEMNVSTLELGDSALYLCASSLETGLRDEQFFGPGTRLTVL.